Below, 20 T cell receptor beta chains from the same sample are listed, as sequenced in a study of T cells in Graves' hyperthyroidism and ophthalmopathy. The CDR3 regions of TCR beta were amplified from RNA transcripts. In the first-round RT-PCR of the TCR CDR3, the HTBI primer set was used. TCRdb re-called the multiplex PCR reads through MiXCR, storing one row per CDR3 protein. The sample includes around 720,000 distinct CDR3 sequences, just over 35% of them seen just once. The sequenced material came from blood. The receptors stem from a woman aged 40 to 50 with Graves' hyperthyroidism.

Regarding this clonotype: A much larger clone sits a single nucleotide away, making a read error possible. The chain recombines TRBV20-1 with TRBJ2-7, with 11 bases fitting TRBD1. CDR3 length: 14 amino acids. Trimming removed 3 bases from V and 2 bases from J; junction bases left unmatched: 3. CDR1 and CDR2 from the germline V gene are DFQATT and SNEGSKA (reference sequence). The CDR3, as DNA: TGCAGTGCTAGCCCGGGACAGGGGGCCTACGAGCAGTACTTC. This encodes CSASPGQGAYEQYF.

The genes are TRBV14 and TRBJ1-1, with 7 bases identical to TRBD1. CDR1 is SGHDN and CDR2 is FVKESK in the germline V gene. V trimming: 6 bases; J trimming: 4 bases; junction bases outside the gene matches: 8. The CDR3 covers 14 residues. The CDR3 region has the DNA TGTGCCAGCAGAGAAGGGGGACAGATCACTGAAGCTTTCTTT. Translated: CASREGGQITEAFF. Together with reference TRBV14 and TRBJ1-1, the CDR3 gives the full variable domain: EAGVTQFPSHSVIEKGQTVTLRCDPISGHDNLYWYRRVMGKEIKFLLHFVKESKQDESGMPNNRFLAERTGGTYSTLKVQPAELEDSGVYFCASREGGQITEAFFGQGTRLTVV.

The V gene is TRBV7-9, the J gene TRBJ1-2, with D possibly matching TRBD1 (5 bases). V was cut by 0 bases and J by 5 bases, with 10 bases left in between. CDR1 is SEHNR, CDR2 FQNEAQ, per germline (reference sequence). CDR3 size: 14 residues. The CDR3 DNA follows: TGTGCCAGCAGCTTAGCGAGGGACTTATATGGCTACACCTTC. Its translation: CASSLARDLYGYTF. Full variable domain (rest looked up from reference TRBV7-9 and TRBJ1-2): DTGVSQNPRHKITKRGQNVTFRCDPISEHNRLYWYRQTLGQGPEFLTYFQNEAQLEKSRLLSDRFSAERPKGSFSTLEIQRTEQGDSAMYLCASSLARDLYGYTFGSGTRLTVV.

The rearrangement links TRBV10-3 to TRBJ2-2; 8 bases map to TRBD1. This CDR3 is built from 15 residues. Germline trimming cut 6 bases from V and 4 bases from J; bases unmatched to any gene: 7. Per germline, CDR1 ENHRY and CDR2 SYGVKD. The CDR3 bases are TGTGCCATCAGGGCGACAGGGGCTGGCACCGGGGAGCTGTTTTTT. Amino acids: CAIRATGAGTGELFF.

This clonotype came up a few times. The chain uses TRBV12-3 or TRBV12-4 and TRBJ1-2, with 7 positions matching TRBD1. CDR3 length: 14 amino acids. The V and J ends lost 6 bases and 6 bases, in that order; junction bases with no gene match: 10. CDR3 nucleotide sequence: TGTGCCAGCAGCAAACAGGGGCTCGCCCATGGCTACACCTTC. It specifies CASSKQGLAHGYTF.

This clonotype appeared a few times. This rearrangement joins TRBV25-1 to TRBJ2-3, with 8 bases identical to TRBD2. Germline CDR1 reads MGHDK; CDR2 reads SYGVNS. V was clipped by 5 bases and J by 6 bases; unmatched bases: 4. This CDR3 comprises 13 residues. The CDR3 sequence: CASSPSGGDTQYF. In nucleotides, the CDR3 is TGTGCCAGCAGTCCATCGGGGGGGGATACGCAGTATTTT.

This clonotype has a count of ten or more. The CDR3 nucleotides read TGTGCCAGTAGTATAGACAGGCAAACTGAAGCTTTCTTT. It codes for CASSIDRQTEAFF. The chain uses TRBV19 and TRBJ1-1; no clear D gene. CDR3 length equals 13 residues. V lost 0 bases to trimming and J lost 5 bases, with 7 bases between them. The germline V gene has CDR1 LNHDA and CDR2 SQIVND (reference sequence).

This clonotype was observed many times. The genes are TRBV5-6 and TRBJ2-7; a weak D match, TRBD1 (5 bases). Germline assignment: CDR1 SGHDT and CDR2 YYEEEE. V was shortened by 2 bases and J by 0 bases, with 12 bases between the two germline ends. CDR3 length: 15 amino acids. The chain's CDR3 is CASSLRVTVSYEQYF. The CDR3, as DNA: TGTGCCAGCAGCTTAAGGGTGACAGTCTCCTACGAGCAGTACTTC.

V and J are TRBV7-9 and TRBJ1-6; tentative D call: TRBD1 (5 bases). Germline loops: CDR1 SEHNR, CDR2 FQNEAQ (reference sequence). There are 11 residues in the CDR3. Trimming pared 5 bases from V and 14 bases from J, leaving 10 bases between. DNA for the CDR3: TGTGCCAGCAGCGCGGGGGAAGCCCTCCACTTT. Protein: CASSAGEALHF.

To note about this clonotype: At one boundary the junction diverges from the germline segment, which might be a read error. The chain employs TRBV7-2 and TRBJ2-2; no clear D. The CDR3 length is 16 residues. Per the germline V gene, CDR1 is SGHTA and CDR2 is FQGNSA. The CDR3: CASSQDLRGSTGELFF. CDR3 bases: TGCGCCAGCAGCCAAGATTTACGAGGATCCACCGGGGAGCTGTTTTTT.

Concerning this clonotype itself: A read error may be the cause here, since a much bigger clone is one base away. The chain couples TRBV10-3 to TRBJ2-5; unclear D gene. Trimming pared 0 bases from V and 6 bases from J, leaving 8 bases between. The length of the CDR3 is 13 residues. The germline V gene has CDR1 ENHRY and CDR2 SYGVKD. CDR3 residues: CAISESGSKTQYF. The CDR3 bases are TGTGCCATCAGTGAGTCGGGGTCTAAGACCCAGTACTTC.

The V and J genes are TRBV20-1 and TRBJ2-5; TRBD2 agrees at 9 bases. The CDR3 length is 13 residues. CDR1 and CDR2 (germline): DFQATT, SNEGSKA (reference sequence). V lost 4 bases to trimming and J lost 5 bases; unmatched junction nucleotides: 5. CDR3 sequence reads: CSATGGRGETQYF. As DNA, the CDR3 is TGCAGTGCTACAGGCGGGAGGGGGGAGACCCAGTACTTC.

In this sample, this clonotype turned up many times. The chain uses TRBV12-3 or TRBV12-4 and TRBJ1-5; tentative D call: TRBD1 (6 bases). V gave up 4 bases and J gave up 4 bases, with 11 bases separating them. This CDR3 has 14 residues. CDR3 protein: CASSSQQGNQPQHF. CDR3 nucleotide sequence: TGTGCCAGCAGTTCACAGCAGGGGAATCAGCCCCAGCATTTT.

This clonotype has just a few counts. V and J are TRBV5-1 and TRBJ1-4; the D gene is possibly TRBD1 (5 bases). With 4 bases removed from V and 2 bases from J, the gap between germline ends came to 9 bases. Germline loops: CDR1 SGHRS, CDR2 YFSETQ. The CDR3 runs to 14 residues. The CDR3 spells CASSGGRTNEKLFF. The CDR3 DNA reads TGCGCCAGCAGCGGGGGACGGACTAATGAAAAACTGTTTTTT.

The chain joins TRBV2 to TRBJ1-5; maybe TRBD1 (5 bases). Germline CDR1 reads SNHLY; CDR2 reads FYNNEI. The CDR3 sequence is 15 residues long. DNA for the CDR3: TGTGCTACATCTGGGGCAGCCTTACTTAATCAGCCCCAGCATTTT. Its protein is CATSGAALLNQPQHF.

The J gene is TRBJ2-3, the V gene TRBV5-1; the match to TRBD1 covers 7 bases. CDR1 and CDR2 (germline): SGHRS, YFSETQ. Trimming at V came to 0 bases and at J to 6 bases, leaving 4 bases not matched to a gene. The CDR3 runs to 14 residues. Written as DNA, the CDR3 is TGCGCCAGCAGCTTGGGCCAACAGGGGGATACGCAGTATTTT. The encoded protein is CASSLGQQGDTQYF.

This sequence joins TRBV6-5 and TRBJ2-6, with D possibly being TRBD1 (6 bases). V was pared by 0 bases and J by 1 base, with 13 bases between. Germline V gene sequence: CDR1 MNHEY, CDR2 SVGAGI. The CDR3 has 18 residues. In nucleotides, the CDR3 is TGTGCCAGCAGTTACTCTCGGGACACCCCGTCTGGGGCCAACGTCCTGACTTTC. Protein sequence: CASSYSRDTPSGANVLTF.

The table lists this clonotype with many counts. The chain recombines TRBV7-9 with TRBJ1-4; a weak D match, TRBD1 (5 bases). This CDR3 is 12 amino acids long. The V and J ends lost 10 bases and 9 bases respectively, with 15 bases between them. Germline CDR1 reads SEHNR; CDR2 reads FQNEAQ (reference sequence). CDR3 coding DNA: TGTGCCATTAAGGAGGGGATGAAAAAACTGTTTTTT. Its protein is CAIKEGMKKLFF.

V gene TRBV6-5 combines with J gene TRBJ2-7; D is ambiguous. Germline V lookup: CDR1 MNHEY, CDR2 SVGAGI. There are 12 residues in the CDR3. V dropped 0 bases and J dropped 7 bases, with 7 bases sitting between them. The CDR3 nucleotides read TGTGCCAGCAGTTACTCCGGGTTTGAGCAGTACTTC. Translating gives CASSYSGFEQYF.

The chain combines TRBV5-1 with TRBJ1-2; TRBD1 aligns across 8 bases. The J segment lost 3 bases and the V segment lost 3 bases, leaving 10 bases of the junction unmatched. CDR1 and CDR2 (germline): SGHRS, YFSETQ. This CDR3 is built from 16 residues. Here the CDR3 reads CASSSGTGGWDYGYTF. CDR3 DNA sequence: TGCGCCAGCAGCTCAGGGACAGGTGGATGGGACTATGGCTACACCTTC. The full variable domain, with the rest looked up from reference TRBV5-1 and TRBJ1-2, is KAGVTQTPRYLIKTRGQQVTLSCSPISGHRSVSWYQQTPGQGLQFLFEYFSETQRNKGNFPGRFSGRQFSNSRSEMNVSTLELGDSALYLCASSSGTGGWDYGYTFGSGTRLTVV.